The subject of this entry is one T cell receptor (beta chain). The antigen is undetermined. The PCR contained 60 Vbeta and 13 Jbeta primers. Measured with immunoSEQ multiplex PCR; TCRdb has only the in-frame clones, and not every one. The sample holds about 86,000 clones, around three quarters seen once. CDR3 length: 15 residues. The germline CDR1 and CDR2 sequences are MDHEN and SYDVKM. V gave up 6 bases and J gave up 3 bases; unmatched junction bases: 11. The source of the sample is a study of cytomegalovirus exposure and HLA in healthy donors. The study's findings and limits: Presence/absence analyses took donor sequencing depth as roughly uniform.

Sequences were obtained from PBMCs. The rearrangement joins TRBV28 to TRBJ2-7; 7 bases are a match to TRBD1. This clonotype was sampled from a man aged 55 to 70 in good health and CMV-seronegative. CDR3 DNA: TGTGCCAGCAGCTCACCGCCGGGACAGTACTACGAGCAGTACTTC. It translates to CASSSPPGQYYEQYF.